This T cell receptor beta chain was identified in a study of shared clonotypes between healthy human individuals. Every immunoSEQ plate was one replicate of a subset's evenly spread DNA. Assay: immunoSEQ multiplex PCR; the TCRdb copy retains only in-frame clones and omits some. The sample has about 2.5 million clones, around 90% seen once. The V and J ends lost 3 bases and 7 bases respectively, with 12 bases between them. The CDR3 contains 14 residues. Germline CDR1 MDHEN, CDR2 SYDVKM. The receptor was isolated from a man aged 18 to 30 in good health. Some clones in this sample may be carry-over from other donors' samples. The chain has TRBV28 and TRBJ1-4; D may be TRBD1 (6 bases). The sequenced material came from naive CD4+ T cells from PBMCs. Indicated subset: CD45RA+ positively selected. CDR3 residues: CASSFRDKPEKLFF. DNA of the CDR3: TGTGCCAGCAGTTTCCGGGACAAACCTGAAAAACTGTTTTTT. The full variable domain, completed using reference TRBV28 and TRBJ1-4, is DVKVTQSSRYLVKRTGEKVFLECVQDMDHENMFWYRQDPGLGLRLIYFSYDVKMKEKGDIPEGYSVSREKKERFSLILESASTNQTSMYLCASSFRDKPEKLFFGSGTQLSVL.